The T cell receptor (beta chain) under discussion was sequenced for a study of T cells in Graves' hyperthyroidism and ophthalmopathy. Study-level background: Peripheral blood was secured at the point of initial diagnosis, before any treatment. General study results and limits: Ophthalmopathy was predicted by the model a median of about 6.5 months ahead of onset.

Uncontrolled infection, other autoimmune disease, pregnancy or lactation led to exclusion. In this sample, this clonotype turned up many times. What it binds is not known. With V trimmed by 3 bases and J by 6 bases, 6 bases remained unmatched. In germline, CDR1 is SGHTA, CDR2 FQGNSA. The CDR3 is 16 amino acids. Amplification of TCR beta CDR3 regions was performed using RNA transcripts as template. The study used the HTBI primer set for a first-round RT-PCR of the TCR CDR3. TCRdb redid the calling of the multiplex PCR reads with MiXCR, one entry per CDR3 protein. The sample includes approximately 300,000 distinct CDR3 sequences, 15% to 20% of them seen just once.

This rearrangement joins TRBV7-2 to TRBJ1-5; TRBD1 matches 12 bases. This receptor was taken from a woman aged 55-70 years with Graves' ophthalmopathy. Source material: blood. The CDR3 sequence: CASSFVGTGGSQPQHF. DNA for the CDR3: TGTGCCAGCAGCTTTGTTGGGACAGGGGGCTCTCAGCCCCAGCATTTT.